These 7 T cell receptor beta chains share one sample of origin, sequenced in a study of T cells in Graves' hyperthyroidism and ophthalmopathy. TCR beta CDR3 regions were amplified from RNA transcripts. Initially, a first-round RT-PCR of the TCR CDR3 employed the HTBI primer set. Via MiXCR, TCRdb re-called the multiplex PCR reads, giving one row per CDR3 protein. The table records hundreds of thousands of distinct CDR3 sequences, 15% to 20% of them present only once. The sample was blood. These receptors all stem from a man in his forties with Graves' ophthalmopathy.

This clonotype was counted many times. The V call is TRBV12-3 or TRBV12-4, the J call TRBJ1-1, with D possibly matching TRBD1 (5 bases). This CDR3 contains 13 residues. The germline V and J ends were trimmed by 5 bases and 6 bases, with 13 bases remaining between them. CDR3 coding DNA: TGTGCCAGCAGTCCCGGTTGGGGACCTGAAGCTTTCTTT. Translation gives CASSPGWGPEAFF.

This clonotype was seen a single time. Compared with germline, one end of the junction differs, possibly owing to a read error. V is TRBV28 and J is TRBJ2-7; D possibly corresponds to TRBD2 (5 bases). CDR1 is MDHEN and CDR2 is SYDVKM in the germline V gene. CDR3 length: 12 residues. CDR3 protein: CAGSTGSYEQYF. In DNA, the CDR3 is TGTGCCGGCAGTACGGGGTCCTACGAGCAGTACTTC.

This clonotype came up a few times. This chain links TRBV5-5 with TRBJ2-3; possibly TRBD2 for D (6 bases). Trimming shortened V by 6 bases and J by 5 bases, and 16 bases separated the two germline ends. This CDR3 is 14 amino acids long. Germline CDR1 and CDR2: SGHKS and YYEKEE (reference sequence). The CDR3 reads CASTSARGGDTQYF. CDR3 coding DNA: TGTGCCAGCACCTCTGCGAGGGGAGGAGATACGCAGTATTTT.

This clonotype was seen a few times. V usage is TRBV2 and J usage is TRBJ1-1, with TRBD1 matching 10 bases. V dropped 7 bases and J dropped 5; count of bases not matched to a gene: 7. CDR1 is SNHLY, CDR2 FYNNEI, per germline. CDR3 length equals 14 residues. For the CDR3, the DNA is TGTGCCAGCAACACACGGACAGGGGGAACTGAAGCTTTCTTT. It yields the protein CASNTRTGGTEAFF. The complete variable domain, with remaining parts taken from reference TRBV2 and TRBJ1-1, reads EPEVTQTPSHQVTQMGQEVILRCVPISNHLYFYWYRQILGQKVEFLVSFYNNEISEKSEIFDDQFSVERPDGSNFTLKIRSTKLEDSAMYFCASNTRTGGTEAFFGQGTRLTVV.

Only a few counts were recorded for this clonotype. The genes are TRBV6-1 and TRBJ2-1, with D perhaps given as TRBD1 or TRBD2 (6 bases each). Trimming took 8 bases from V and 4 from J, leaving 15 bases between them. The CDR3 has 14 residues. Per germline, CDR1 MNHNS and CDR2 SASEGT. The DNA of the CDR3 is TGTGCCAGCCATCATCCGGGGGCTTACAATGAGCAGTTCTTC. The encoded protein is CASHHPGAYNEQFF.

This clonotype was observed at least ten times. The CDR3 DNA sequence: TGTGCCAGCAGTTCCGTACGGGACTACAATGAGCAGTTCTTC. Residues: CASSSVRDYNEQFF. The rearrangement links TRBV6-2 or TRBV6-3 to TRBJ2-1; possibly TRBD2 for D (5 bases). The CDR3 covers 14 residues. The germline V gene has CDR1 MNHEY and CDR2 SVGEGT. V lost 4 bases and J lost 3, with 10 bases in between.

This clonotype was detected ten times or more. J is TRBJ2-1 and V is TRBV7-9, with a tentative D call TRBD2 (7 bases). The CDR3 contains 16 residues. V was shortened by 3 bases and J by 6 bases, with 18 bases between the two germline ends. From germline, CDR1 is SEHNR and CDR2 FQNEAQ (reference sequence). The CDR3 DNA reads TGTGCCAGCAGCTTCCAGGGGTTGTCGGGGGGCAATGAGCAGTTCTTC. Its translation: CASSFQGLSGGNEQFF.